A selection of T cell receptor beta chains follows, all from one sample in a study of Ad26.COV2.S vaccination and SARS-CoV-2 variants. Profiling relied on immunoSEQ multiplex PCR, and the TCRdb table lists in-frame clones only, not all of them. The sample holds fewer than 500,000 clones; roughly 90% are singletons and the top ten take 9% to 15%. Sequences were derived from peripheral blood, sampled in a trial of Ad26.COV2.S vaccine versus placebo. These TCRs come from a person aged 18-60 years who received the Ad26.COV2.S COVID-19 vaccine or a placebo. CDR3s include the opening cysteine and the closing phenylalanine or tryptophan. A D gene is named only where the DNA matches it firmly. Clone size is stated in some rows and not others, as once, few, many or a class when expanded.

TRBJ2-7,TRBV7-9,-,-,CASSPRVSPGNEQYF,TGTGCCAGCAGCCCTAGAGTCTCCCCGGGGAACGAGCAGTACTTC
TRBJ2-7,TRBV30,TRBD1,-,CAWDRDHEQYF,TGTGCCTGGGACAGGGACCACGAGCAGTACTTC
TRBJ2-2,TRBV10-1,-,few,CASSARQGRAGELFF,TGCGCCAGCAGTGCTCGTCAGGGGAGGGCCGGGGAGCTGTTTTTT
TRBJ2-5,TRBV11-2,-,-,CASSLVQVGQETQYF,TGTGCCAGCAGCTTAGTTCAGGTGGGCCAAGAGACCCAGTACTTC
TRBJ2-1,TRBV4-1,TRBD2,-,CASSVRTSGNEQFF,TGCGCCAGCAGCGTACGGACTAGCGGGAACGAGCAGTTCTTC
TRBJ1-2,TRBV6-6,-,-,CASLDPGQTNYGYTF,TGTGCCAGTCTAGACCCGGGACAAACTAACTATGGCTACACCTTC
TRBJ2-4,TRBV7-2,-,once,CASSPSLARGDIQYF,TGTGCCAGCAGCCCATCACTAGCGAGGGGGGACATTCAGTACTTC
TRBJ1-5,TRBV6-5,-,-,CASLELLHLNQPQHF,TGTGCCAGCTTGGAGTTGTTACACCTCAATCAGCCCCAGCATTTT
TRBJ2-1,TRBV12-3/TRBV12-4,TRBD2,-,CASSPGLANEQFF,TGTGCCAGCAGTCCGGGACTAGCCAATGAGCAGTTCTTC
TRBJ2-7,TRBV5-4,TRBD1,-,CASSLEGTGAYEQYF,TGTGCCAGCAGCTTGGAAGGGACAGGGGCTTACGAGCAGTACTTC
TRBJ1-3,TRBV6-5,-,-,CASERERAGNTIYF,TGTGCCAGCGAAAGAGAAAGGGCTGGAAACACCATATATTTT
TRBJ2-2,TRBV24-1,-,-,CATSEPGNTGELFF,TGTGCCACCAGTGAGCCCGGGAACACCGGGGAGCTGTTTTTT
TRBJ2-2,TRBV27,-,-,CASSFSTITGELFF,TGTGCCAGCAGTTTCTCGACGATCACCGGGGAGCTGTTTTTT